The following is a T cell receptor beta chain sequence with its context. Authors' methods: Estimated nucleated cell counts came from reference gene primer amplification. Method: immunoSEQ multiplex PCR; TCRdb's copy keeps in-frame clones and lacks some. V and J calls and clone size come straight from that table; D and trimming were deduced from the DNA. The repertoire has 40,000 to 50,000 clones, around 89% of them found once; the top ten carry 4.8%. This specimen comes from a study of blood T cell repertoires in COVID-19. Across the whole study: Samples came from the United States, Italy and Spain, spanning acute and convalescent COVID-19. PBMCs, B-cell-depleted T cells, or T cells provided the cDNA or gDNA that made up the material.

CDR3 length: 15 residues. Germline values: CDR1 SEHNR, CDR2 FQNEAQ (reference sequence). Trimming removed 4 bases from V and 5 bases from J; junction bases left unmatched: 2. Sequencing used peripheral blood. This rearrangement joins TRBV7-9 to TRBJ2-5; 15 bases match TRBD2. This TCR was recovered from a human donor in a cohort sampled during active COVID-19. For the CDR3, the DNA is TGTGCCAGCAGCTACGGACTAGCGGGAGGGGAGACCCAGTACTTC. Its translation: CASSYGLAGGETQYF. Full variable domain (missing parts from reference TRBV7-9 and TRBJ2-5): DTGVSQNPRHKITKRGQNVTFRCDPISEHNRLYWYRQTLGQGPEFLTYFQNEAQLEKSRLLSDRFSAERPKGSFSTLEIQRTEQGDSAMYLCASSYGLAGGETQYFGPGTRLLVL.